This T cell receptor (beta chain) was identified during a study of T cell changes during pregnancy in multiple sclerosis (dated by TCRdb to the late 2010s). Regarding the complete study: The study examined how the T cell repertoire changed over the course of pregnancy in women with multiple sclerosis.

As for this clone: What antigen it recognizes has not been identified. No base qualities exist here, and no much larger clone lies one base off it.

Libraries were constructed by the immunoSEQ multiplex PCR assay. TCRdb provides this immuneACCESS table in a form limited to in-frame rearrangements. Some clones are lacking; in checked studies, under half of them reflect an unresolved V gene, and why the rest are absent is not known. The sample table shows around 70,000 clones, and about 93% are seen once. 1.5% to 2% of the sample rests with the top ten. The CDR3 covers 17 residues, taking in both the cysteine and the phenylalanine. The DNA shown is the 51-base CDR3, in frame from base 1. This receptor was taken from a female donor in good health, enrolled as a control in a pregnancy study. The sequencing here drew on peripheral blood, taken in the first trimester of pregnancy. The V and J segments used are TRBV1 and TRBJ2-2; the table names TRBD2, a call not compared with the DNA. TRBV1 is assigned pseudogene status. Read as DNA, the sequence is TGCACCAGCAGCCAAGATCCTAGCGGGAGGGGAACCGGGGAGCTGTTTTTT. It encodes CTSSQDPSGRGTGELFF.